The 22 T cell receptor beta chains reported below all come from one sample, sequenced in a study of Ad26.COV2.S vaccination and SARS-CoV-2 variants. Treatment here: roughly 19 received Ad26.COV2.S at low or high dose, single or two shots; 5 received placebo; per-sample allocation not given. Samples analyzed were those drawn on day 63 after the first vaccine or placebo injection. Sequencing was performed with immunoSEQ multiplex PCR; in TCRdb, only in-frame clones are kept and a portion is missing. The repertoire has some 420,000 clones, 88% of them found once; the top ten carry 3.6%. Specimen: peripheral blood, collected in a trial of Ad26.COV2.S vaccine versus placebo. These receptors all come from a person between 18 and 60 years old who received the Ad26.COV2.S COVID-19 vaccine or a placebo.

This clone was recorded only once. This chain links TRBV6-5 with TRBJ1-2; the D is unclear. This CDR3 is built from 16 residues. Germline V gives CDR1 MNHEY, CDR2 SVGAGI. V was trimmed by 1 base and J by 4 bases, leaving 16 bases between them. The CDR3 here is CASSYYPRRSGYGYTF. Here the CDR3 DNA reads TGTGCCAGCAGTTACTACCCTCGCAGGTCGGGCTATGGCTACACCTTC.

V usage is TRBV5-4 and J usage is TRBJ1-1; weak D call: TRBD1 (5 bases). V lost 2 bases to trimming and J lost 5 bases, with 13 bases between them. The CDR3 runs to 14 residues. Germline values: CDR1 SGHNT, CDR2 YYREEE (reference sequence). The CDR3 spells CASSLTTGGTEAFF. In DNA form, the CDR3 reads TGTGCCAGCAGCTTAACAACCGGGGGGACTGAAGCTTTCTTT. Combining the CDR3 with reference TRBV5-4 and TRBJ1-1 gives the whole variable domain ETGVTQSPTHLIKTRGQQVTLRCSSQSGHNTVSWYQQALGQGPQFIFQYYREEENGRGNFPPRFSGLQFPNYSSELNVNALELDDSALYLCASSLTTGGTEAFFGQGTRLTVV.

The chain links TRBV6-1 to TRBJ2-1; D could derive from TRBD1 or TRBD2 (5 bases each). The CDR3 consists of 12 residues. The germline V gene has CDR1 MNHNS and CDR2 SASEGT. V lost 2 bases, J lost 15 bases, and 14 bases lay in between. The CDR3: CASSERAAGGFF. CDR3 nucleotides: TGTGCCAGCAGTGAAAGGGCAGCTGGGGGGTTCTTC.

V and J are TRBV29-1 and TRBJ1-4, with D maybe TRBD1 (5 bases). Trimming shortened V by 6 bases and J by 0 bases, and 11 bases separated the two germline ends. CDR3 length: 14 amino acids. CDR1 and CDR2 (germline): SQVTM, ANQGSEA. CDR3: CSVEQEATNEKLFF. CDR3 coding DNA: TGCAGCGTAGAACAGGAGGCAACTAATGAAAAACTGTTTTTT.

The chain is built from TRBV9 and TRBJ2-1; 8 nucleotides line up with TRBD2. There are 14 residues in the CDR3. Unmatched junction bases numbered 4, after V lost 4 bases and J lost 4 bases. Germline CDR1 SGDLS, CDR2 YYNGEE. The CDR3 DNA sequence: TGTGCCAGCAGCAGCGGGGGCCGATACAATGAGCAGTTCTTC. Its protein product is CASSSGGRYNEQFF. Full variable domain (outside the CDR3, taken from reference TRBV9 and TRBJ2-1): DSGVTQTPKHLITATGQRVTLRCSPRSGDLSVYWYQQSLDQGLQFLIQYYNGEERAKGNILERFSAQQFPDLHSELNLSSLELGDSALYFCASSSGGRYNEQFFGPGTRLTVL.

The genes are TRBV5-5 and TRBJ2-3; D tentatively fits TRBD1 or TRBD2 (5 bases each). V lost 1 base and J 0 bases, leaving 9 bases between the germline ends. The CDR3 sequence is 15 residues long. Germline V gene data show CDR1 as SGHKS and CDR2 as YYEKEE (reference sequence). The CDR3 is CASSLQGASTDTQYF. CDR3 DNA: TGTGCCAGCAGCTTGCAGGGAGCTAGCACAGATACGCAGTATTTT.

The sample holds one count of this clone. The gene calls are TRBV27 and TRBJ2-7; D not certain. V was trimmed by 3 bases and J by 0 bases, leaving 9 bases between them. The germline V gene has CDR1 MNHEY and CDR2 SMNVEV (reference sequence). The CDR3 length is 14 residues. The CDR3: CASSFSQSSYEQYF. The CDR3, as DNA: TGTGCCAGCAGTTTCTCCCAAAGCTCCTACGAGCAGTACTTC.

This sequence joins TRBV7-9 and TRBJ1-2, with 8 bases lining up with TRBD1. CDR3 length: 16 amino acids. The J segment lost 8 bases and the V segment lost 5 bases, leaving 16 bases of the junction unmatched. Germline V lookup: CDR1 SEHNR, CDR2 FQNEAQ (reference sequence). The CDR3 protein is CASSPIGTGDFFGYTF. CDR3 nucleotides: TGTGCCAGCAGCCCAATAGGGACAGGCGATTTTTTCGGCTACACCTTC.

The chain recombines TRBV5-8 with TRBJ2-3; 12 bases agree with TRBD2. The length of the CDR3 is 18 residues. The junction had 11 bases not matched to a gene; V was cut back by 2 bases and J by 4 bases. CDR1 and CDR2 (germline): SGHTS, YDEGEE. In DNA, the CDR3 is TGTGCCAGCAGCTTATTTGTCCTAGCGGGGGGGCCCGCAGATACGCAGTATTTT. This gives the protein CASSLFVLAGGPADTQYF.

This sequence joins TRBV10-3 and TRBJ2-7; the match to TRBD2 covers 9 bases. CDR1 ENHRY and CDR2 SYGVKD come from the germline V gene. After removal of 0 bases from V and 2 bases from J, the junction contained 5 bases not matched to a gene. The CDR3 sequence is 16 residues long. In DNA, the CDR3 is TGTGCCATCAGTGAGTCGAGGCCTAGCGGGGCCTACGAGCAGTACTTC. It specifies CAISESRPSGAYEQYF.

The chain has TRBV19 and TRBJ1-1, with D perhaps TRBD1 (6 bases). The CDR3 runs 14 residues. Germline V gene data show CDR1 as LNHDA and CDR2 as SQIVND (reference sequence). V was trimmed by 7 bases and J by 4 bases, leaving 16 bases between them. Written as DNA, the CDR3 is TGTGCCAGTAACCTCCCAGGGGCCCCCACTGAAGCTTTCTTT. Translated: CASNLPGAPTEAFF.

The chain recombines TRBV6-2 or TRBV6-3 with TRBJ1-2; D gene ambiguous. The CDR3 covers 13 residues. Germline V gene lookup returns CDR1 MNHEY and CDR2 SVGEGT. Trimming took off 4 bases at V and 7 bases at J, with 13 bases between the two ends. The CDR3 spells CASSSRSISGYTF. The CDR3 nucleotides read TGTGCCAGCAGTTCGCGCAGTATTTCTGGCTACACCTTC.

V gene TRBV29-1 combines with J gene TRBJ1-1, with TRBD1 matching over 7 bases. This CDR3 contains 13 residues. V shed 7 bases and J 1 base; nucleotides not matched to a gene: 6. The germline gives CDR1 SQVTM, CDR2 ANQGSEA. The CDR3 region has the DNA TGCAGCGCCGACGGGACAGAGAACACTGAAGCTTTCTTT. Its protein is CSADGTENTEAFF.

The genes are TRBV28 and TRBJ2-5, with TRBD1 as a possible D gene (6 bases). The V end lost 5 bases, the J end lost 10 bases, and 20 bases lay between the germline ends. Germline loops: CDR1 MDHEN, CDR2 SYDVKM. This CDR3 spans 14 amino acids. In nucleotides, the CDR3 is TGTGCCAGCAGTCCCGGGACAAGAAATAAACTCCAGTACTTC. Translation: CASSPGTRNKLQYF.

Only one count was recorded for this clone. The chain has TRBV6-6 and TRBJ2-5; 12 bases fit TRBD2. The CDR3 length is 16 residues. The V gene's germline CDR1 is MNHNY and CDR2 SVGAGI (reference sequence). V shed 6 bases and J 0 bases; nucleotides not matched to a gene: 5. The CDR3 nucleotides read TGTGCCAGCAGCCTACTAGCGGGGGGCGACCAAGAGACCCAGTACTTC. Amino acid sequence: CASSLLAGGDQETQYF.

V usage is TRBV28 and J usage is TRBJ1-1; the D is unclear. The CDR3 runs 15 residues. CDR1 and CDR2 from the germline V gene are MDHEN and SYDVKM. Deletions cut 7 bases from V and 0 bases from J, with 15 bases between. The CDR3: CASTYEGLMNTEAFF. In DNA form, the CDR3 reads TGTGCCAGCACCTACGAGGGTTTGATGAACACTGAAGCTTTCTTT.

Worth noting for this clone: This same CDR3 is encoded by further DNA sequences in the sample. This rearrangement joins TRBV6-2 or TRBV6-3 to TRBJ2-2, with D perhaps matching TRBD1 (6 bases). CDR1 and CDR2 from the germline V gene are MNHEY and SVGEGT. The CDR3 length is 16 residues. With 2 bases removed from V and 1 base from J, the gap between germline ends came to 11 bases. CDR3 nucleotides: TGTGCCAGCAGTTACGGTCCGGGACAGAACACCGGGGAGCTGTTTTTT. Translating it yields CASSYGPGQNTGELFF.

This clone occurred once. The chain has TRBV11-2 and TRBJ1-1; D is unclear. With 1 base removed from V and 7 bases from J, the gap between germline ends came to 16 bases. Germline-derived CDR1 and CDR2 are SGHAT and FQNNGV. The CDR3 sequence is 15 residues long. CDR3 protein: CASSLVWQAAGEAFF. CDR3 sequence (DNA): TGTGCCAGCAGCTTAGTGTGGCAGGCCGCCGGTGAAGCTTTCTTT.

V gene TRBV11-3 combines with J gene TRBJ2-7, with no clear D. V shed 5 bases and J shed 6 bases, with 14 bases lying between them. CDR1 is SGHNT, CDR2 YENEEA, per germline. The CDR3 consists of 13 residues. The DNA of the CDR3 is TGTGCCAGCAGCGAAATCTCCTTCTCCGAGCAGTACTTC. This gives the protein CASSEISFSEQYF.

J is TRBJ1-1 and V is TRBV12-3 or TRBV12-4; 7 positions match TRBD1. The CDR3 runs 13 residues. V lost 5 bases and J lost 6; bases outside the gene matches: 6. This chain's CDR3 is CASSLTGRAEAFF. DNA for the CDR3: TGTGCCAGCAGTCTGACAGGGAGAGCTGAAGCTTTCTTT.

The chain has TRBV7-3 and TRBJ2-5, with D unresolved. Trimming stripped 3 bases from V and 2 bases from J, with 7 bases between. The germline CDR1 and CDR2 sequences are SGHTA and FQGTGA. The CDR3 covers 13 residues. The CDR3 protein is CASSLSPQETQYF. The CDR3 DNA reads TGTGCCAGCAGCTTGTCTCCTCAAGAGACCCAGTACTTC.

CDR3 in DNA: TGCGCCAGCAGGTCAGGGGGGGATGAGCAGTTCTTC. Its protein product is CASRSGGDEQFF. J is TRBJ2-1 and V is TRBV5-1; either TRBD1 or TRBD2 may fit D (7 bases each). CDR1 and CDR2 from the germline V gene are SGHRS and YFSETQ. The CDR3 loop spans 12 amino acids. Trimming took 5 bases from V and 8 from J, leaving 11 bases between them. Supplemented by reference TRBV5-1 and TRBJ2-1, the full variable domain reads KAGVTQTPRYLIKTRGQQVTLSCSPISGHRSVSWYQQTPGQGLQFLFEYFSETQRNKGNFPGRFSGRQFSNSRSEMNVSTLELGDSALYLCASRSGGDEQFFGPGTRLTVL.